This T cell receptor (beta chain) was identified in a study of OX40 agonist ivuxolimab in advanced cancers. About the study: At doses from 0.01 to 10 mg/kg, patients were given intravenous ivuxolimab every 2 weeks. Allowance was made for prior anti-PD-1, anti-PD-L1 or anti-CTLA-4 therapy, and about 37% had some. Males comprised 70% to 90% of the group, whose mean age was approximately 60 years (range 23 to 79). People in dose escalation had one of these cancers: hepatocellular carcinoma, melanoma, renal cell or head and neck cancer.

With 2 bases removed from V and 0 bases from J, the gap between germline ends came to 11 bases. CDR3 size: 15 residues. Germline V gene data show CDR1 as MNHEY and CDR2 as SVGAGI. The protocol was immunoSEQ multiplex PCR, while the TCRdb copy is restricted to in-frame clones and leaves out a portion. The sample has approximately 50,000 clones, around four fifths seen once. The chain uses TRBV6-5 and TRBJ2-7; D is undetermined. Here the sequenced sample was CD4+ or CD8+ T cells sorted from blood, taken in a trial of the OX40 agonist ivuxolimab. The sequence was obtained from an adult with an advanced solid tumor such as melanoma, head and neck, liver or kidney cancer. CDR3 DNA: TGTGCCAGCAGTTACCCGACCTCGAGCTCCTACGAGCAGTACTTC. Amino acid sequence: CASSYPTSSSYEQYF.